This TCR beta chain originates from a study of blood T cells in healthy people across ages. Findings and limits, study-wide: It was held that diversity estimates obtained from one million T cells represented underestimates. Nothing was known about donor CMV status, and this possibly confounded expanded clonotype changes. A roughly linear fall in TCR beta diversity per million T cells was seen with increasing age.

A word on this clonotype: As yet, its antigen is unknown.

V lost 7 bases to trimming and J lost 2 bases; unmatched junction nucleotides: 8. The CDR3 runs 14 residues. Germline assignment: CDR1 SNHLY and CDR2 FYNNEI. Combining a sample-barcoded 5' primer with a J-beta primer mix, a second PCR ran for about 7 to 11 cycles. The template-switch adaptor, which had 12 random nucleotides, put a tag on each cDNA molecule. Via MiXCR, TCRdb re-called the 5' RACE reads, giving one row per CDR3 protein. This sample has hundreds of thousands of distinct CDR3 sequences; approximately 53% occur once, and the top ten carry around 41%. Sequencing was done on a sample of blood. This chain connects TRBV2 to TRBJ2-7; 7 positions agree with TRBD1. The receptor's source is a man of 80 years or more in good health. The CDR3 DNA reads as TGTGCCAGCATCGGGACAGAATCGCCCTACGAGCAGTACTTC. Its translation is CASIGTESPYEQYF.